A selection of T cell receptor beta chains follows, all from one sample in a study of identical twins. One entry per CDR3 protein results from TCRdb running MiXCR on the 5' RACE reads. The sample carries a few hundred thousand distinct CDR3 sequences, roughly 9.9% recorded once. These sequences were also reported in another study, on yellow fever vaccine responses in identical twins.

Sequenced material: PBMCs. The receptors were sampled from a woman younger than 30 in good health. Each CDR3 is given with its conserved first and last residue. Fields, in order: CDR3 DNA, CDR3 protein, D gene, V gene, clone size, J gene. D genes are given only for firm matches. Size is stated for part of the rows, as once, few or many counts, or as a class when the clone is expanded.

DNA: TGCGCCAGCAGCCCACCTACAGGGGCGGGAGATACGCAGTATTTT
CDR3: CASSPPTGAGDTQYF
D: TRBD1
V: TRBV5-1
size: many
J: TRBJ2-3

DNA: TGTGCCAGCAGTTTAAAGGACGGGGAGACCCAGTACTTC
CDR3: CASSLKDGETQYF
D: -
V: TRBV27
size: few
J: TRBJ2-5

DNA: TGCAGTACTGGGCTAGCGGGAGGGCCGAATGAGCAGTTCTTC
CDR3: CSTGLAGGPNEQFF
D: TRBD2
V: TRBV29-1
size: many
J: TRBJ2-1

DNA: TGTGCCAGCAGCTGGACCGGGCCAAGCTCTGGGGCCAACGTCCTGACTTTC
CDR3: CASSWTGPSSGANVLTF
D: -
V: TRBV7-2
size: many
J: TRBJ2-6

DNA: TGTGCCATCCCACAGGGTCCCGAATATGGCTACACCTTC
CDR3: CAIPQGPEYGYTF
D: -
V: TRBV2
size: few
J: TRBJ1-2

DNA: TGCGCCAGCAGCTCCCCTACTAGACAGGGCACCGGGGAGCTGTTTTTT
CDR3: CASSSPTRQGTGELFF
D: TRBD1
V: TRBV5-1
size: -
J: TRBJ2-2

DNA: TGTGCCAGCAGCCACGGGGGTTCACCCCTCCACTTT
CDR3: CASSHGGSPLHF
D: -
V: TRBV7-2
size: many
J: TRBJ1-6

DNA: TGCAGCGTTGATGAGGGTTTCTCGGCACGAGAGACCCAGTACTTC
CDR3: CSVDEGFSARETQYF
D: -
V: TRBV29-1
size: many
J: TRBJ2-5

DNA: TGCGCCAGCAGCCAAGTAAGGCAGGGCTACGAGCAGTACTTC
CDR3: CASSQVRQGYEQYF
D: -
V: TRBV4-1
size: many
J: TRBJ2-7

DNA: TGTGCCAGCAGCGGAGGGGTTATGAACACTGAAGCTTTCTTT
CDR3: CASSGGVMNTEAFF
D: -
V: TRBV9
size: many
J: TRBJ1-1

DNA: TGTGCCAGCAGCAGGCCCGGGGGCACCTACGAGCAGTACTTC
CDR3: CASSRPGGTYEQYF
D: -
V: TRBV12-3/TRBV12-4
size: -
J: TRBJ2-7

DNA: TGTGCCAGCAGCTTAGGAGCGAGAGACAGGGATGAAGCTTTCTTT
CDR3: CASSLGARDRDEAFF
D: TRBD1
V: TRBV7-2
size: few
J: TRBJ1-1

DNA: TGCAGTGCTAGAATCCCGCCGGGGCGCACAGATACGCAGTATTTT
CDR3: CSARIPPGRTDTQYF
D: -
V: TRBV20-1
size: many
J: TRBJ2-3

DNA: TGTGCCAGCAGTTCCGGACTACAGAACACCGGGGAGCTGTTTTTT
CDR3: CASSSGLQNTGELFF
D: -
V: TRBV6-2/TRBV6-3
size: many
J: TRBJ2-2

DNA: TGCAGCGTTAAAGACAGCCTAAATCAGCCCCAGCATTTT
CDR3: CSVKDSLNQPQHF
D: -
V: TRBV29-1
size: few
J: TRBJ1-5

DNA: TGTGCCAGCAGTGATCTTCGCGGGGCTAGCACAGATACGCAGTATTTT
CDR3: CASSDLRGASTDTQYF
D: -
V: TRBV25-1
size: -
J: TRBJ2-3

DNA: TGCAGCGGACTTGGACAGAACACTGAAGCTTTCTTT
CDR3: CSGLGQNTEAFF
D: -
V: TRBV29-1
size: many
J: TRBJ1-1

DNA: TGTGCCAGCAGTAGTGTGGCCAGGGGGTCCTACGAGCAGTACTTC
CDR3: CASSSVARGSYEQYF
D: TRBD1
V: TRBV2
size: few
J: TRBJ2-7

DNA: TGCAGCGTTGAAGACCCGACAGGGGGGAGCTATGGCTACACCTTC
CDR3: CSVEDPTGGSYGYTF
D: TRBD1
V: TRBV29-1
size: -
J: TRBJ1-2

DNA: TGCAGCGTTGCCGGGACTAGCGGATACAATGAGCAGTTCTTC
CDR3: CSVAGTSGYNEQFF
D: TRBD2
V: TRBV29-1
size: -
J: TRBJ2-1

DNA: TGTGCCAGCTCACCACCTGCTAGCGGGGGGTCCTACAATGAGCAGTTCTTC
CDR3: CASSPPASGGSYNEQFF
D: TRBD2
V: TRBV18
size: many
J: TRBJ2-1

DNA: TGTGCCAGCAGTTACGGGCGGGAGCCAGATACGCAGTATTTT
CDR3: CASSYGREPDTQYF
D: TRBD2
V: TRBV6-2/TRBV6-3
size: -
J: TRBJ2-3

DNA: TGTGCCAGCAGCCCACCTAGCGGGCTCCAAGAGACCCAGTACTTC
CDR3: CASSPPSGLQETQYF
D: TRBD2
V: TRBV7-9
size: few
J: TRBJ2-5

DNA: TGTGCCAGCAGAACAGGGCAGGGGCTGGGCACAGATACGCAGTATTTT
CDR3: CASRTGQGLGTDTQYF
D: -
V: TRBV28
size: few
J: TRBJ2-3

DNA: TGTGCCAGCAGCTCCAGTGCTGGGGGGGGCGGCTACGAGCAGTACTTC
CDR3: CASSSSAGGGGYEQYF
D: -
V: TRBV7-6
size: -
J: TRBJ2-7

DNA: TGCAGTGCTAGAGATACGGGACAACCCTATGGCTACACCTTC
CDR3: CSARDTGQPYGYTF
D: -
V: TRBV20-1
size: -
J: TRBJ1-2

DNA: TGTGCCATCAGTGACGGATTGAACACTGAAGCTTTCTTT
CDR3: CAISDGLNTEAFF
D: -
V: TRBV10-3
size: many
J: TRBJ1-1

DNA: TGTGCCAGCAGCTTAGTTGTTTCTTCCAATGAGCAGTTCTTC
CDR3: CASSLVVSSNEQFF
D: -
V: TRBV7-2
size: -
J: TRBJ2-1

DNA: TGTGCCAGCCAACCCGGGACAGCTACCGGGGAGCTGTTTTTT
CDR3: CASQPGTATGELFF
D: TRBD1
V: TRBV28
size: few
J: TRBJ2-2

DNA: TGTGCCAGCAATGGGCAGGACCTGGACACCGGGGAGCTGTTTTTT
CDR3: CASNGQDLDTGELFF
D: -
V: TRBV9
size: few
J: TRBJ2-2

DNA: TGTGCCAGCAGGGGGACAGGGGGAACCTACGAGCAGTACTTC
CDR3: CASRGTGGTYEQYF
D: TRBD1
V: TRBV12-3/TRBV12-4
size: many
J: TRBJ2-7

DNA: TGTGCCAGCAGTTTAAATCTTCTGGCCGGGGAGCTGTTTTTT
CDR3: CASSLNLLAGELFF
D: -
V: TRBV27
size: -
J: TRBJ2-2

DNA: TGTGCCAGCACCCCGGGACTAAACACCGGGGAGCTGTTTTTT
CDR3: CASTPGLNTGELFF
D: TRBD2
V: TRBV12-3/TRBV12-4
size: few
J: TRBJ2-2

DNA: TGCAGTGCTAGAGTTCTCTTCGGGACAGGGAACTCCTACGAGCAGTACTTC
CDR3: CSARVLFGTGNSYEQYF
D: TRBD1
V: TRBV20-1
size: many
J: TRBJ2-7

DNA: TGTGCTAGTGGTTTGGTCGGAGGACAGGGGGTCAATGAGCAGTTCTTC
CDR3: CASGLVGGQGVNEQFF
D: TRBD1
V: TRBV12-5
size: -
J: TRBJ2-1

DNA: TGTGCCAGCAGCTCAAATAAAGCAGGGAGCTCCTACGAGCAGTACTTC
CDR3: CASSSNKAGSSYEQYF
D: -
V: TRBV7-9
size: many
J: TRBJ2-7

DNA: TGTGCCAGCAGCCCTCGCACCGGCTGGACAGATACGCAGTATTTT
CDR3: CASSPRTGWTDTQYF
D: -
V: TRBV12-3/TRBV12-4
size: many
J: TRBJ2-3

DNA: TGTGCCAGCAGCGCGAGACAGTTCACCGGGGAGCTGTTTTTT
CDR3: CASSARQFTGELFF
D: -
V: TRBV7-9
size: -
J: TRBJ2-2

DNA: TGTGCCAGCAGCCAAGAACCGGGAGCGAACACCGGGGAGCTGTTTTTT
CDR3: CASSQEPGANTGELFF
D: -
V: TRBV7-2
size: few
J: TRBJ2-2

DNA: TGTGCCAGCAGCTCCAGACAACAGGGAGGGGAGACCCAGTACTTC
CDR3: CASSSRQQGGETQYF
D: -
V: TRBV7-9
size: -
J: TRBJ2-5

DNA: TGTGCCAGCAGTTCCCCACGGGACAGGGTCATTGCGTCGACTGAAGCTTTCTTT
CDR3: CASSSPRDRVIASTEAFF
D: TRBD1
V: TRBV6-5
size: few
J: TRBJ1-1

DNA: TGCGCCAGCAGCTTGCGTCGCCTAGCGGGGGGCAATGAGCAGTTCTTC
CDR3: CASSLRRLAGGNEQFF
D: TRBD2
V: TRBV5-1
size: -
J: TRBJ2-1

DNA: TGTGCCAGTCGAACTAGCGGGCCGGGGGAGACCCAGTACTTC
CDR3: CASRTSGPGETQYF
D: TRBD2
V: TRBV19
size: -
J: TRBJ2-5

DNA: TGCGCCAGCACCCCACTAGGGACAGCCGACTACGAGCAGTACTTC
CDR3: CASTPLGTADYEQYF
D: TRBD1
V: TRBV5-1
size: many
J: TRBJ2-7

DNA: TGTGCCAGTAGTTTTCTGACCCCAGACACTGAAGCTTTCTTT
CDR3: CASSFLTPDTEAFF
D: -
V: TRBV19
size: few
J: TRBJ1-1